Following are 7 T cell receptor beta chains from one sample sequenced in a study of blood T cells in healthy people across ages. Combining a sample-barcoded 5' primer with a J-beta primer mix, a second PCR ran for about 7 to 11 cycles. TCRdb reanalysed the 5' RACE reads using MiXCR and keeps one entry per CDR3 protein. The sample includes approximately 1.5 million distinct CDR3 sequences, less than 45% of them seen just once. The sequenced sample was blood. The receptors stem from a woman aged 18-29 years in good health.

There are a few counts of this clonotype. The chain joins TRBV20-1 to TRBJ2-2, with TRBD2 identical over 7 bases. CDR1 DFQATT and CDR2 SNEGSKA come from the germline V gene (reference sequence). CDR3 length: 15 residues. With V trimmed by 5 bases and J by 7 bases, 13 bases remained unmatched. As DNA, the CDR3 is TGCAGTGCTGAGGCTGGGGAGCGGGATAACGGGGAGCTGTTTTTT. Protein: CSAEAGERDNGELFF.

This clonotype has a handful of counts. The chain is built from TRBV7-2 and TRBJ2-3; D gene uncertain. V lost 6 bases and J lost 0, with 10 bases in between. Germline CDR1 SGHTA, CDR2 FQGNSA. This CDR3 spans 14 amino acids. CDR3 residues: CASRLDRSTDTQYF. For the CDR3, the DNA is TGTGCCAGCAGGCTTGACCGCAGCACAGATACGCAGTATTTT.

In its sample, this clonotype was seen a few times. The chain carries TRBV27 and TRBJ2-7; TRBD2 might be the D (5 bases). V lost 1 base and J 7 bases, leaving 11 bases between the germline ends. The CDR3 contains 13 residues. CDR1 is MNHEY, CDR2 SMNVEV, per germline (reference sequence). The CDR3 DNA sequence: TGTGCCAGCAGTTTATTTTCCGGGATAGAGCAGTACTTC. Translating it yields CASSLFSGIEQYF.

The genes are TRBV6-2 or TRBV6-3 and TRBJ2-5; perhaps TRBD1 as D (5 bases). With the DNA end fitting TRBJ2-1 better, the J assignment may be wrong. CDR1 is MNHEY, CDR2 SVGEGT, per germline. This CDR3 region has 16 residues. CDR3 nucleotides: TGTGCCAGCAGCATCCAGGGCGAAATTTACCAAGAGACCCAGTTCTTC. Residues: CASSIQGEIYQETQFF.

In this sample, this clonotype turned up many times. The chain links TRBV12-3 or TRBV12-4 to TRBJ2-5; D not certain. V was trimmed by 1 base and J by 11 bases, leaving 17 bases between them. The CDR3 totals 14 residues. CDR3 DNA: TGTGCCAGCAGTTTAGGTACAGTCTACAATGAGCAGTACTTC. This codes for CASSLGTVYNEQYF.

Comment on this clonotype: The junction departs from the called germline gene at one end, perhaps through a read error. V is TRBV7-6 and J is TRBJ2-1; D is unresolved. This CDR3 comprises 12 residues. Germline assignment: CDR1 SGHVS and CDR2 FNYEAQ. The CDR3 here is CASSLSNKEQFF. DNA for the CDR3: TGTGCCAGCAGCCTATCGAACAAGGAGCAGTTCTTC.

The chain has TRBV6-5 and TRBJ2-5; TRBD1 agrees at 8 bases. In germline, CDR1 is MNHEY, CDR2 SVGAGI. The junction had 3 bases not matched to a gene; V was cut back by 5 bases and J by 1 base. The length of the CDR3 is 14 residues. The CDR3: CASSVGQAQETQYF. The CDR3 nucleotides read TGTGCCAGCAGTGTGGGACAGGCCCAAGAGACCCAGTACTTC.